Here is one T cell receptor (beta chain) with its context. Its antigen is currently unknown. This sample is drawn from a study of Ad26.COV2.S vaccination and SARS-CoV-2 variants. Study as a whole: In the study, Ad26.COV2.S was injected intramuscularly once, or twice 56 days apart.

The assay was immunoSEQ multiplex PCR, and TCRdb's table has in-frame clones only and misses some. Among some 350,000 clones listed, almost 90% were seen once. The study's findings and limits: Spike-specific TCR breadth in vaccine recipients exceeded that seen in placebo recipients. The breadth of spike-specific CD8+ and CD4+ T cell responses after vaccination was reportedly substantial.

Indicated treatment: around 19 received Ad26.COV2.S at low or high dose, single or two shots; 5 received placebo; per-sample allocation not given. Sampling was done on day 63 after the first vaccine or placebo injection. In the vaccine, an Ad26 vector expressed the SARS-CoV-2 spike of the Wuhan strain. The source of this sequence is a person aged 18-60 years who received the Ad26.COV2.S COVID-19 vaccine or a placebo. The source was peripheral blood, collected in a trial of Ad26.COV2.S vaccine versus placebo.

As DNA, the CDR3 is TGTGCCAGCAGTTCTCGACTAGCGGGGCGAGCCGGGGAGCTGTTTTTT. Translation gives CASSSRLAGRAGELFF. J is TRBJ2-2 and V is TRBV27; 11 bases fit TRBD2. Losses at the gene ends were 4 bases for V and 6 bases for J; bases not matched to a gene: 7. CDR1 and CDR2 (germline): MNHEY, SMNVEV (reference sequence). This CDR3 spans 16 amino acids.